The 5 T cell receptor beta chains below were found in one sample sequenced in a study of neurological immune-mediated disorders. From the 5' RACE reads, TCRdb called clonotypes with MiXCR, one entry per CDR3 protein. The sample holds approximately 68,000 distinct CDR3 sequences, roughly 4.9% seen once. The sample taken for sequencing was PBMCs. Receptor source: a woman in her seventies with multiple sclerosis.

This clonotype came up a few times. V is TRBV5-1 and J is TRBJ2-3, with 9 bases fitting TRBD2. Germline CDR1 reads SGHRS; CDR2 reads YFSETQ. The J segment lost 5 bases and the V segment lost 0 bases, leaving 10 bases of the junction unmatched. This CDR3 contains 17 residues. The CDR3 sequence is CASSLARGGRALDTQYF. CDR3 DNA sequence: TGCGCCAGCAGCTTGGCGAGGGGCGGGAGGGCCCTAGATACGCAGTATTTT.

This clonotype occurred many times. This chain joins TRBV20-1 and TRBJ1-2, with D maybe TRBD1 (5 bases). This CDR3 region has 13 residues. CDR1 and CDR2 from the germline V gene are DFQATT and SNEGSKA (reference sequence). V was clipped by 3 bases and J by 13 bases, with 21 bases between them. CDR3 loop: CSARMGGGGFFTF. The CDR3 DNA is TGCAGTGCTAGGATGGGGGGAGGCGGGTTCTTCACCTTC.

Ten or more counts support this clonotype. The chain links TRBV3-1 to TRBJ1-5; 7 bases agree with TRBD1. V shed 4 bases and J 7 bases; nucleotides not matched to a gene: 4. In germline, CDR1 is LGHDT, CDR2 YNNKEL (reference sequence). The length of the CDR3 is 13 residues. CDR3 loop: CASSRGQRQPQHF. In DNA form, the CDR3 reads TGTGCCAGCAGCCGGGGACAGAGGCAGCCCCAGCATTTT.

J is TRBJ2-1 and V is TRBV24-1, with D perhaps matching TRBD1 or TRBD2 (5 bases each). Germline V CDR1 and CDR2: KGHDR, SFDVKD. This CDR3 region has 15 residues. Trimming took 3 bases from V and 0 from J, leaving 8 bases between them. Here the CDR3 DNA reads TGTGCCACCAGTGATGGGACGAGCTCCTACAATGAGCAGTTCTTC. Its translation: CATSDGTSSYNEQFF.

This clonotype came up many times. The V gene is TRBV11-1, the J gene TRBJ2-7; the match to TRBD1 covers 9 bases. V lost 6 bases, J lost 1 base, and 7 bases stayed unmatched. The CDR3 runs to 15 residues. Germline values: CDR1 SGHAT, CDR2 FQDESV (reference sequence). The CDR3, as DNA: TGTGCCAGCAGATCGGACAGGGGTGGTTCCTACGAGCAGTACTTC. Translation: CASRSDRGGSYEQYF.